These 23 T cell receptor beta chains were all obtained from the same sample, sequenced in a study of shared clonotypes between healthy human individuals. Generated by immunoSEQ multiplex PCR, the TCRdb table keeps only in-frame clones and is missing some. The profile shows around 600,000 clones, approximately 95% of them singletons. CD45RO negativity and positive selection for CCR7 defined naive CD8 cells, a population that excluded terminally differentiated effector memory CD45RA+ cells. The specimen sequenced was naive CD8+ T cells sorted from blood. These receptors were obtained from a woman in her twenties or thirties in good health.

The CDR3 DNA follows: TGTGCCAGCAGTTTTAAGCGGGAGGGCTACAATGAGCAGTTCTTC. Amino acid sequence: CASSFKREGYNEQFF. J is TRBJ2-1 and V is TRBV13, with TRBD2 identical over 10 bases. This CDR3 spans 15 amino acids. The J segment lost 3 bases and the V segment lost 6 bases, leaving 5 bases of the junction unmatched. Per the germline V gene, CDR1 is PRHDT and CDR2 is FYEKMQ (reference sequence).

V gene TRBV7-2 combines with J gene TRBJ1-4, with 9 bases identical to TRBD1. Germline-derived CDR1 and CDR2 are SGHTA and FQGNSA. V lost 2 bases, J lost 8 bases, and 6 bases stayed unmatched. This CDR3 is built from 15 residues. CDR3 amino acids: CASSLRTGVNEKLFF. The CDR3 DNA follows: TGTGCCAGCAGCTTACGGACAGGGGTTAACGAAAAACTGTTTTTT.

The rearrangement joins TRBV7-9 to TRBJ2-7, with TRBD2 identical over 9 bases. CDR1 is SEHNR, CDR2 FQNEAQ, per germline (reference sequence). V dropped 5 bases and J dropped 3; count of bases not matched to a gene: 8. The CDR3 totals 15 residues. The CDR3 bases are TGTGCCAGCAGCATATGGCTAGCGGGAAACTACGAGCAGTACTTC. Translation gives CASSIWLAGNYEQYF.

The chain has TRBV7-2 and TRBJ1-1; no definite D call. Germline V CDR1 and CDR2: SGHTA, FQGNSA. The CDR3 spans 12 residues. V lost 4 bases and J lost 7, with 10 bases in between. CDR3 coding DNA: TGTGCCAGCAGCTGGAGACTTAGTGAAGCTTTCTTT. This sequence encodes CASSWRLSEAFF.

This chain joins TRBV9 and TRBJ2-7; 7 bases are shared with TRBD2. Germline CDR1 and CDR2: SGDLS and YYNGEE. This CDR3 region has 14 residues. The V gene end was trimmed by 4 bases and the J gene end by 5 bases; junction bases not matched to a gene: 9. This CDR3 reads CASSLRTSSHEQYF. The CDR3 DNA reads as TGTGCCAGCAGCTTGAGGACTAGTAGCCACGAGCAGTACTTC.

The rearrangement joins TRBV6-6 to TRBJ1-1; D is ambiguous. Germline lookup yields CDR1 MNHNY and CDR2 SVGAGI (reference sequence). The length of the CDR3 is 14 residues. V dropped 4 bases and J dropped 6 bases, with 15 bases sitting between them. CDR3 protein: CASSLYQDDSEAFF. DNA for the CDR3: TGTGCCAGCAGTTTATATCAGGACGATTCTGAAGCTTTCTTT.

The chain has TRBV27 and TRBJ2-7; D is perhaps TRBD1 (6 bases). Deletions cut 0 bases from V and 6 bases from J, with 15 bases between. Per germline, CDR1 MNHEY and CDR2 SMNVEV (reference sequence). The length of the CDR3 is 15 residues. The CDR3 is CASSLSPGAPSEQYF. The DNA for the CDR3 is TGTGCCAGCAGTTTATCACCAGGGGCCCCCTCCGAGCAGTACTTC.

V and J are TRBV9 and TRBJ2-7, with a possible D match to TRBD1 (6 bases). Deletions cut 3 bases from V and 1 base from J, with 14 bases between. Germline loops: CDR1 SGDLS, CDR2 YYNGEE. The CDR3 is 15 amino acids. The CDR3 loop reads CASSAAGAGSYEQYF. For the CDR3, the DNA is TGTGCCAGCAGCGCCGCAGGGGCTGGTTCCTACGAGCAGTACTTC.

This clone occurred once. The chain uses TRBV10-2 and TRBJ2-7, with 9 bases identical to TRBD2. Trimming took 4 bases from V and 3 from J; bases not matched to a gene: 4. In germline, CDR1 is WSHSY, CDR2 SAAADI. CDR3 length: 14 amino acids. CDR3 DNA sequence: TGCGCCAGCAGTGCGGGACTAGCCTACTACGAGCAGTACTTC. This encodes CASSAGLAYYEQYF.

This chain joins TRBV6-6 and TRBJ2-2; the D gene is possibly TRBD1 (5 bases). V lost 8 bases and J lost 8, with 15 bases in between. The CDR3 runs 13 residues. The germline gives CDR1 MNHNY, CDR2 SVGAGI (reference sequence). CDR3 in amino acids: CASEGVRVGELFF. CDR3 sequence (DNA): TGTGCCAGCGAAGGGGTCAGGGTTGGGGAGCTGTTTTTT.

The chain is built from TRBV19 and TRBJ2-1, with 7 bases matching TRBD2. V trimming: 5 bases; J trimming: 7 bases; junction bases outside the gene matches: 11. The CDR3 is 15 residues long. CDR1 is LNHDA and CDR2 is SQIVND in the germline V gene (reference sequence). CDR3 loop: CASSFLVAGDNEQFF. The CDR3, as DNA: TGTGCCAGTAGTTTCCTAGTGGCGGGGGATAATGAGCAGTTCTTC.

The rearrangement links TRBV28 to TRBJ1-2, with 8 nucleotides matching TRBD1. The CDR3 runs to 15 residues. Looked up from germline, CDR1 is MDHEN and CDR2 is SYDVKM. V lost 8 bases to trimming and J lost 7 bases; unmatched junction nucleotides: 15. The CDR3 here is CASWAGTGGRSGYTF. In DNA, the CDR3 is TGTGCCAGCTGGGCGGGGACAGGCGGGAGGAGTGGCTACACCTTC.

V is TRBV19 and J is TRBJ2-7; D gene ambiguous. The CDR3 runs 11 residues. CDR1 and CDR2 (germline): LNHDA, SQIVND (reference sequence). V was trimmed by 3 bases and J by 5 bases, leaving 5 bases between them. CDR3: CASSINHEQYF. In DNA form, the CDR3 reads TGTGCCAGTAGTATCAACCACGAGCAGTACTTC.

The V and J genes are TRBV2 and TRBJ2-7, with no clear D. Germline values: CDR1 SNHLY, CDR2 FYNNEI. This CDR3 region has 11 residues. Trimming removed 7 bases from V and 3 bases from J, with 7 bases in between. CDR3 nucleotides: TGTGCCAGCATGGGTGGCTACGAGCAGTACTTC. Translation gives CASMGGYEQYF.

The CDR3 loop is CASSLPLAEGEAQNIQYF. In DNA, the CDR3 is TGTGCCAGCAGCTTACCCTTGGCGGAAGGGGAGGCACAAAACATTCAGTACTTC. The chain combines TRBV7-9 with TRBJ2-4, with a possible D match to TRBD2 (6 bases). Deletions cut 2 bases from V and 5 bases from J, with 22 bases between. Germline-derived CDR1 and CDR2 are SEHNR and FQNEAQ (reference sequence). The length of the CDR3 is 18 residues. Full variable domain (outside the CDR3, taken from reference TRBV7-9 and TRBJ2-4): DTGVSQNPRHKITKRGQNVTFRCDPISEHNRLYWYRQTLGQGPEFLTYFQNEAQLEKSRLLSDRFSAERPKGSFSTLEIQRTEQGDSAMYLCASSLPLAEGEAQNIQYFGAGTRLSVL.

This clone has only a few counts. Other DNA sequences from this sample encode an identical CDR3 as well. The rearrangement links TRBV4-1 to TRBJ2-7; a weak D match, TRBD2 (6 bases). Trimming took off 1 base at V and 2 bases at J, with 9 bases between the two ends. The CDR3 extends over 14 amino acids. The germline gives CDR1 MGHRA, CDR2 YSYEKL. The CDR3 DNA sequence: TGCGCCAGCAGCCAAGTTGGAGGGACCTACGAGCAGTACTTC. This sequence encodes CASSQVGGTYEQYF.

The chain carries TRBV27 and TRBJ1-1, with D tentatively TRBD1 (6 bases). Germline V gene sequence: CDR1 MNHEY, CDR2 SMNVEV (reference sequence). V was clipped by 5 bases and J by 1 base, with 14 bases between them. The CDR3 runs to 15 residues. CDR3 sequence (DNA): TGTGCCAGCAGTCCATCAACCAGGGGGAACACTGAAGCTTTCTTT. The encoded protein is CASSPSTRGNTEAFF.

The rearrangement uses TRBV13 and TRBJ2-5, with TRBD2 matching 8 bases. This CDR3 region has 15 residues. The germline V gene has CDR1 PRHDT and CDR2 FYEKMQ (reference sequence). V was pared by 3 bases and J by 3 bases, with 6 bases of the junction left unmatched. The CDR3 sequence: CASSFRELAEETQYF. The CDR3 nucleotides are TGTGCCAGCAGCTTTAGGGAACTAGCGGAAGAGACCCAGTACTTC.

The rearrangement joins TRBV28 to TRBJ2-3, with D possibly matching TRBD2 (6 bases). Trimming removed 1 base at V and 0 bases at J, with 17 bases between. CDR3 length equals 18 residues. Germline lookup yields CDR1 MDHEN and CDR2 SYDVKM. The CDR3 sequence is CASSLYPGSGRSTDTQYF. The DNA for the CDR3 is TGTGCCAGCAGTTTATACCCAGGTAGCGGAAGAAGCACAGATACGCAGTATTTT.

The gene calls are TRBV7-6 and TRBJ2-3; D uncertain. The CDR3 consists of 16 residues. The germline CDR1 and CDR2 sequences are SGHVS and FNYEAQ. The ends were cut back, 0 bases at V and 0 bases at J, with 10 bases in the middle. The CDR3, as DNA: TGTGCCAGCAGCTTAGCGGGTGACTTCAGCACAGATACGCAGTATTTT. It specifies CASSLAGDFSTDTQYF.

The chain has TRBV28 and TRBJ2-2, with 8 bases lining up with TRBD2. The CDR3 has 13 residues. V shed 7 bases and J 5 bases; nucleotides not matched to a gene: 3. Per the germline V gene, CDR1 is MDHEN and CDR2 is SYDVKM. In nucleotides, the CDR3 is TGTGCCAGCATCGGGGGGGAAACCGGGGAGCTGTTTTTT. Translation: CASIGGETGELFF.

J is TRBJ2-1 and V is TRBV29-1; no clear D gene. CDR1 and CDR2 (germline): SQVTM, ANQGSEA. The CDR3 has 11 amino acids. V was trimmed by 4 bases and J by 7 bases, leaving 8 bases between them. The CDR3 loop is CSVVQMNEQFF. The CDR3 region has the DNA TGCAGCGTTGTTCAAATGAATGAGCAGTTCTTC.

This clone came up once. CDR3 nucleotides: TGTGCCAGCATCAACCCCGACAAAAACACTGAAGCTTTCTTT. It codes for CASINPDKNTEAFF. The chain employs TRBV6-1 and TRBJ1-1; no reliable D call. CDR3 length equals 14 residues. Germline V gene sequence: CDR1 MNHNS, CDR2 SASEGT. With 7 bases removed from V and 2 bases from J, the gap between germline ends came to 14 bases.